This TCR beta chain was observed in a study of T cells in women clearing cervical HPV infection (dated by TCRdb to 2016 to 2019). With respect to the entire study: The cases were 25 or so women with histologically confirmed HPV16-related CIN3 or worse, and 2 of these cases were invasive cancers. Cases had a median age of about 34 years compared with approximately 41 for controls, and baseline characteristics showed no significant differences between the groups. Five blinded duplicates per group were added as quality controls, giving around 60 samples: 50 or so participants and roughly ten replicates. Cases and controls were matched on age within five years and on year of sample collection. For cases, the median interval between lesion detection and blood sampling was about 150 days, with an interquartile range of roughly 85 to 200 days. Controls were some 26 women whose single incident HPV16 infection cleared within 12 months without precancer or cancer developing. Nested within Costa Rica's Guanacaste HPV Natural History Study, an exploratory proof-of-principle case-control study compared TCR repertoires across cervical HPV16 outcomes. Blood from cases was collected at the visit where the lesion was first found, while blood from controls was collected once the infection could no longer be detected. Because only a few women had HLA typing data, the possibility that HLA type acted as a confounder could not be ruled out. In the parent cohort, 10,000 to 11,000 women aged 18 or older were enrolled in Guanacaste, Costa Rica, during about 1992 to 1994 and then followed for less than 8 years.

With respect to this clone: Its specific antigen is unknown. The CDR3 is cut off 3 residues early in the read; its end comes from the germline J gene.

Every participant had a single incident cervical HPV16 infection, and women with prevalent HPV16 infections were excluded. Cervical HPV DNA was detected by MY09/MY11 PCR and genotyped by dot-blot hybridization. Roughly 16 mL of heparinized blood were centrifuged, and the buffy coat was split into aliquots, frozen at -30 degrees C, and then kept at -80 degrees C. QIAGEN kits were used to extract genomic DNA from buffy coat specimens. Here is what the overall study found, with its caveats: Cases had lower TRBV6-7 relative abundance than controls (approximately 0.11% versus 0.16%; Bonferroni P = 0.0008). Cases were distinguished from controls with an estimated AUC of approximately 0.8 by random forest classifiers combining richness and V gene abundances. Whether associations preceded infection or resulted from infection could not be shown with the cross-sectional design, and effector/memory subsets and HPV-specific T cells were not isolated. Across sequencing depths, CIN3+ cases showed significantly higher TCR repertoire richness than controls, but evenness did not differ between the groups. T-cell numbers per sample were unknown, so richness differences could reflect varying T-cell content rather than repertoire biology.

Including the terminal cysteine and phenylalanine, the CDR3 comprises 14 residues. The DNA has 33 bases, all within the CDR3, and is read from base 1. From a lookup of the germline V gene, CDR1 and CDR2 are SNHLY and FYNNEI. V is cut by 5 bases and J by 2 bases, and the space between the germline ends is 11 bases. The immunoSEQ assay used multiplex PCR to amplify TCR beta CDR3 regions from an average of approximately 1,200 ng of genomic DNA per sample. Primer bias was corrected in the assay by using a complete synthetic TCR repertoire to establish an amplification baseline. Amplicons were sequenced on the Illumina platform. From the authors' description of their analysis: Sequence errors were corrected by clustering with frequency ratios and a modified nearest-neighbor algorithm, and the sequences were then analyzed in the immunoSEQ Analyzer using IMGT gene definitions. TCR richness and evenness were averaged over 20 rarefaction repeats at each rarefaction depth, excluding samples with fewer sequences than the depth. V, D and J gene relative abundances were compared between groups with Wilcoxon rank sum tests, applying FDR correction. Blinded duplicates gave an intraclass correlation of 95.6% for TCR richness and an average of about 76% across over 55 gene segments. TCRdb mirrors the immuneACCESS table, restricted to in-frame sequences. Some clones are absent from its copies; in checked studies, under half trace to an unresolved V gene, and the reason for the others is unknown. V and J calls and clone size follow that table, whereas D and trimming were derived from the DNA. The sample table includes 36,000 or so clones. Clones ranked in the top ten supply around 4% of the sample.

Specimen: blood buffy coat. The TCR comes from a woman aged 18-70 years with a cervical HPV16 infection that either progressed to CIN3+ or cleared (not recorded which). This chain joins TRBV2 to TRBJ2-3, with the D segment identity uncertain. For the CDR3, the sequence is CASSTERITDTQYF. Incomplete CDR3 DNA: TGTGCCAGCAGTACAGAGAGGATCACAGATACG.